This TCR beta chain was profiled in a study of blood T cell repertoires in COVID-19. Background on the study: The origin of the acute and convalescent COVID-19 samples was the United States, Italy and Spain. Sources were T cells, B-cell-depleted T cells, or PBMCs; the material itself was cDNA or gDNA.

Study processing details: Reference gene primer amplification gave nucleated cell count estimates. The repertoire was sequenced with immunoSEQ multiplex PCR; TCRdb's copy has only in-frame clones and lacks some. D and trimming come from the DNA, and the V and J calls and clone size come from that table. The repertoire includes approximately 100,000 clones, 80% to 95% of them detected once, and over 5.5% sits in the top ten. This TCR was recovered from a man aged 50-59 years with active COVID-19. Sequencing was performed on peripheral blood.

The CDR3: CASRSGQGASEAFF. CDR3 sequence (DNA): TGCGCCAGCAGATCGGGACAGGGGGCCTCTGAAGCTTTCTTT. The chain couples TRBV5-1 to TRBJ1-1; the match to TRBD1 covers 12 bases. V lost 5 bases, J lost 6 bases, and 5 bases stayed unmatched. The germline CDR1 and CDR2 sequences are SGHRS and YFSETQ. This CDR3 spans 14 amino acids.